This TCR beta chain was captured in a study of shared clonotypes between healthy human individuals. The CDR3 sequence is 11 residues long. Germline CDR1 PRHDT, CDR2 FYEKMQ (reference sequence). The germline V and J ends were trimmed by 4 bases and 4 bases, with 5 bases remaining between them. CD45RO negativity and positive selection for CCR7 defined naive CD8 cells, a population that excluded terminally differentiated effector memory CD45RA+ cells. For this clone: Its cognate antigen is unknown. The sample holds other DNA sequences that translate to the same CDR3.

Only in-frame clones appear in the TCRdb table, and some are missing; sequencing was by immunoSEQ multiplex PCR. Of some 2,000,000 clones listed, about 95% are singletons. Findings and caveats of the study: Shared clonotypes across all four donors exceeded non-shared ones in generation probability. Few donors restricted represented genetic and exposure-history diversity.

The clonotype comes from a man between 18 and 29 years old in good health. The material sequenced was naive CD8+ T cells sorted from blood. The chain links TRBV13 to TRBJ2-7; D not certain. CDR3 residues: CASSSDYEQYF. In DNA, the CDR3 is TGTGCCAGCAGCTCCGATTACGAGCAGTACTTC.